This paragraph reports one T cell receptor beta chain. Antigen: not known. This entry is derived from a study of CD8 T cells in ankylosing spondylitis. Researchers built TCR beta libraries using quantitative 5'-RACE with molecular barcodes. TCRdb recomputed calls from the 5' RACE reads with MiXCR, one row per CDR3 protein. The sample carries hundreds of thousands of distinct CDR3 sequences, roughly 20% recorded once. Points from the study as a whole: Characteristic of ankylosing spondylitis blood, it appeared, was a TCR beta motif comprising roughly 8 highly homologous variants. Disease-linked clones bore a CD8+ phenotype, appearing relatively rarely in peripheral blood. Significantly higher representation of disease-linked clones was reported for matched ankylosing spondylitis synovial fluid.

The CDR3 is 13 residues long. Trimming cost V 4 bases and J 8 bases, with 14 bases left between them. This rearrangement joins TRBV12-3 or TRBV12-4 to TRBJ1-2, with no clear D. Input material: blood, either unsorted or a sorted T cell fraction (not recorded which). The sequence came from a female donor with ankylosing spondylitis or in good health (not recorded which). This CDR3 reads CASSSLPQGGYTF. In nucleotides, the CDR3 is TGTGCCAGCAGTTCCCTTCCCCAAGGAGGCTACACCTTC.